These 24 T cell receptor beta chains were all obtained from the same sample, sequenced in a study of OX40 agonist ivuxolimab in advanced cancers. Sequencing was performed with immunoSEQ multiplex PCR; in TCRdb, only in-frame clones are kept and a portion is missing. The repertoire holds 70,000 to 80,000 clones, with about nine tenths as singletons. Source: CD4+ or CD8+ T cells sorted from blood, taken in a trial of the OX40 agonist ivuxolimab. Every receptor here comes from an adult with an advanced solid tumor such as melanoma, head and neck, liver or kidney cancer.

J is TRBJ2-7 and V is TRBV6-5, with 9 bases fitting TRBD2. The CDR3 runs 15 residues. Trimming at V came to 0 bases and at J to 4 bases, leaving 4 bases not matched to a gene. Germline V gene data show CDR1 as MNHEY and CDR2 as SVGAGI. Here the CDR3 reads CASSYSAGGSYEQYF. CDR3 DNA: TGTGCCAGCAGTTACTCTGCGGGAGGGTCGTACGAGCAGTACTTC.

The rearrangement links TRBV29-1 to TRBJ1-2; D is unclear. Trimming took 0 bases from V and 0 from J, leaving 8 bases between them. Germline CDR1 reads SQVTM; CDR2 reads ANQGSEA. This CDR3 is built from 14 residues. This chain's CDR3 is CSVEDLAANYGYTF. For the CDR3, the DNA is TGCAGCGTTGAAGATCTTGCCGCTAACTATGGCTACACCTTC.

This clone was seen a few times. V usage is TRBV6-5 and J usage is TRBJ2-7; D is undetermined. Looked up from germline, CDR1 is MNHEY and CDR2 is SVGAGI. This CDR3 has 11 amino acids. The ends were cut back, 6 bases at V and 9 bases at J, with 12 bases in the middle. The CDR3 DNA reads as TGTGCCAGCAGGGATTATTTAAGGCAGTACTTC. It translates to CASRDYLRQYF.

J is TRBJ2-3 and V is TRBV5-1, with TRBD2 matching over 7 bases. The V gene's germline CDR1 is SGHRS and CDR2 YFSETQ. With 0 bases clipped from V and 3 bases from J, the junction kept 7 bases outside the gene matches. This CDR3 comprises 16 residues. The CDR3 nucleotides read TGCGCCAGCAGCTTGGGCCTAGCGGATGGTACAGATACGCAGTATTTT. Amino acids: CASSLGLADGTDTQYF.

The CDR3 coding sequence is TGTGCCAGCAGCTACCGAAGCGGGAGCGGTTGGAATGAGCAGTTCTTC. Protein: CASSYRSGSGWNEQFF. The chain uses TRBV5-4 and TRBJ2-1; TRBD2 aligns across 8 bases. Germline CDR1 SGHNT, CDR2 YYREEE (reference sequence). J lost 7 bases, V lost 3 bases, and 12 bases had no gene match. The CDR3 runs to 16 residues.

The chain uses TRBV5-1 and TRBJ2-2, with D possibly matching TRBD1 (6 bases). The CDR3 runs to 14 residues. V was shortened by 6 bases and J by 4 bases, with 13 bases between the two germline ends. Germline assignment: CDR1 SGHRS and CDR2 YFSETQ. CDR3 amino acids: CASNQDRSTGELFF. The CDR3 DNA follows: TGCGCCAGCAACCAAGACAGGTCCACCGGGGAGCTGTTTTTT.

The V gene is TRBV7-2, the J gene TRBJ1-3; weak D call: TRBD1 (5 bases). Germline V gene data show CDR1 as SGHTA and CDR2 as FQGNSA. The V gene lost 5 bases and the J gene lost 7 bases, with 12 bases spanning the gap. The CDR3 runs to 13 residues. In DNA, the CDR3 is TGTGCCAGCAGCCCCGTCGAGGGGAACACCATATATTTT. Its translation is CASSPVEGNTIYF. The variable domain in full, completed from reference TRBV7-2 and TRBJ1-3, reads GAGVSQSPSNKVTEKGKDVELRCDPISGHTALYWYRQSLGQGLEFLIYFQGNSAPDKSGLPSDRFSAERTGGSVSTLTIQRTQQEDSAVYLCASSPVEGNTIYFGEGSWLTVV.

The rearrangement links TRBV4-1 to TRBJ1-4; tentatively, D is TRBD1 (5 bases). CDR1 is MGHRA and CDR2 is YSYEKL in the germline V gene. The V and J ends lost 0 bases and 8 bases respectively, with 16 bases between them. CDR3 length: 16 amino acids. The CDR3 DNA reads TGCGCCAGCAGCCAAGAGGGACTCGGGGCGAGGGAAAAACTGTTTTTT. Protein sequence: CASSQEGLGAREKLFF.

The V call is TRBV6-1, the J call TRBJ2-7; 7 bases are a match to TRBD2. This CDR3 comprises 13 residues. Germline CDR1 MNHNS, CDR2 SASEGT. Losses at the gene ends were 0 bases for V and 6 bases for J; bases not matched to a gene: 2. For the CDR3, the DNA is TGTGCCAGCAGTGAAGCTGGGAGGGGCGAGCAGTACTTC. It specifies CASSEAGRGEQYF.

V and J are TRBV10-3 and TRBJ2-2; D gene unclear. V lost 4 bases and J 1 base, leaving 10 bases between the germline ends. The CDR3 runs 15 residues. The germline CDR1 and CDR2 sequences are ENHRY and SYGVKD. CDR3 nucleotide sequence: TGTGCCATCAGTGGGGCTTCTTTGAACACCGGGGAGCTGTTTTTT. Its translation is CAISGASLNTGELFF.

The chain has TRBV12-5 and TRBJ2-7; 9 bases map to TRBD2. V shed 5 bases and J 9 bases; nucleotides not matched to a gene: 11. The germline V gene encodes CDR1 LGHNT and CDR2 FRNRAP. The CDR3 extends over 14 amino acids. The CDR3 reads CASGQEAGGFGQYF. The CDR3 coding sequence is TGTGCTAGTGGTCAAGAAGCGGGAGGCTTCGGGCAGTACTTC.

The rearrangement links TRBV7-9 to TRBJ1-2; TRBD1 matches at 7 bases. V shed 1 base and J 0 bases; nucleotides not matched to a gene: 8. CDR3 length: 17 residues. The germline gives CDR1 SEHNR, CDR2 FQNEAQ (reference sequence). DNA of the CDR3: TGTGCCAGCAGCTTAGATCGGGGGGACAGAACTAACTATGGCTACACCTTC. Protein sequence: CASSLDRGDRTNYGYTF.

This chain uses TRBV30 with TRBJ1-1, with D hard to call. Trimming pared 4 bases from V and 0 bases from J, leaving 12 bases between. Per the germline V gene, CDR1 is GTSNPN and CDR2 is SVGIG (reference sequence). The CDR3 is 14 residues long. The CDR3 loop reads CAWIPSALNTEAFF. The CDR3 DNA is TGTGCCTGGATTCCTTCGGCGTTGAACACTGAAGCTTTCTTT.

The chain is built from TRBV6-4 and TRBJ1-2, with 7 bases matching TRBD1. CDR1 is MRHNA and CDR2 is SNTAGT in the germline V gene. Trimming took 2 bases from V and 2 from J; bases not matched to a gene: 2. The length of the CDR3 is 14 residues. The CDR3 protein is CASSDPTGNYGYTF. CDR3 bases: TGTGCCAGCAGTGACCCGACAGGGAACTATGGCTACACCTTC.

The chain joins TRBV7-2 to TRBJ1-2, with 7 nucleotides matching TRBD1. Germline loops: CDR1 SGHTA, CDR2 FQGNSA. Losses at the gene ends were 4 bases for V and 4 bases for J; bases not matched to a gene: 6. This CDR3 comprises 14 residues. CDR3 sequence (DNA): TGTGCCAGCAGCTCAGGGGGGACAGCCTATGGCTACACCTTC. Protein: CASSSGGTAYGYTF.

The chain uses TRBV6-1 and TRBJ2-7, with D hard to call. Trimming took off 0 bases at V and 9 bases at J, with 15 bases between the two ends. The germline CDR1 and CDR2 sequences are MNHNS and SASEGT. The CDR3 covers 14 residues. The CDR3 coding sequence is TGTGCCAGCAGTGAAGCGTATTCTACGGCCGTGCAGTACTTC. It translates to CASSEAYSTAVQYF.

In nucleotides, the CDR3 is TGCGCCAGCACCCAGGACAGGGATTTTGCACTAGCGGGAAGAGATACGCAGTATTTT. Protein: CASTQDRDFALAGRDTQYF. The chain joins TRBV23-1 to TRBJ2-3; 10 nucleotides match TRBD2. TRBV23-1 carries the ORF label, with uncertain function. The CDR3 runs 19 residues. With 7 bases clipped from V and 5 bases from J, the junction kept 21 bases outside the gene matches.

The V call is TRBV5-4, the J call TRBJ2-2; TRBD2 is a possible D gene (6 bases). V lost 2 bases and J lost 4, with 12 bases in between. The germline CDR1 and CDR2 sequences are SGHNT and YYREEE (reference sequence). This CDR3 region has 15 residues. The CDR3 sequence: CASSLGGFSTGELFF. CDR3 sequence (DNA): TGTGCCAGCAGCTTAGGAGGGTTTAGCACCGGGGAGCTGTTTTTT.

CDR3 sequence reads: CASRTTVSNYGYTF. CDR3 nucleotides: TGTGCCAGCAGGACCACCGTGTCTAACTATGGCTACACCTTC. V usage is TRBV6-5 and J usage is TRBJ1-2, with D unclear. Trimming removed 6 bases at V and 0 bases at J, with 11 bases between. CDR3 length: 14 residues. Germline assignment: CDR1 MNHEY and CDR2 SVGAGI.

V usage is TRBV5-1 and J usage is TRBJ1-4; D is uncertain. The CDR3 extends over 14 amino acids. CDR1 is SGHRS, CDR2 YFSETQ, per germline. The V end lost 4 bases, the J end lost 8 bases, and 15 bases lay between the germline ends. The CDR3 here is CASSGGNPVEKLFF. For the CDR3, the DNA is TGCGCCAGCAGCGGAGGGAATCCGGTGGAAAAACTGTTTTTT.

This clone was seen once. V usage is TRBV18 and J usage is TRBJ2-1, with 9 bases matching TRBD1. This CDR3 contains 18 residues. CDR1 is KGHSH and CDR2 is LQKENI in the germline V gene. The V and J ends lost 2 bases and 9 bases, in that order; junction bases with no gene match: 17. The CDR3 DNA sequence: TGTGCCAGCTCACCAAACGGTCTCGGACAGGGGACCCCGGGTGAGCAGTTCTTC. This translates into CASSPNGLGQGTPGEQFF.

The rearrangement uses TRBV6-5 and TRBJ2-3; possibly TRBD1 or TRBD2 for D (5 bases each). V was pared by 6 bases and J by 3 bases, with 13 bases between. CDR3 length: 14 residues. Germline V lookup: CDR1 MNHEY, CDR2 SVGAGI. CDR3 region: CASRWGRRTDTQYF. The CDR3 DNA reads TGTGCCAGCAGATGGGGGAGAAGGACAGATACGCAGTATTTT.

The rearrangement uses TRBV6-5 and TRBJ2-1; TRBD1 matches 9 bases. The V gene end was trimmed by 7 bases and the J gene end by 6 bases; junction bases not matched to a gene: 7. Per germline, CDR1 MNHEY and CDR2 SVGAGI. The CDR3 totals 14 residues. The CDR3 spells CASISDRGVNEQFF. The CDR3 nucleotides are TGTGCCAGCATCTCAGACAGGGGGGTCAATGAGCAGTTCTTC.

The chain carries TRBV25-1 and TRBJ2-3, with unresolved D. Deletions cut 6 bases from V and 3 bases from J, with 13 bases between. Germline loops: CDR1 MGHDK, CDR2 SYGVNS. This CDR3 has 14 amino acids. The chain's CDR3 is CASSRSLPTDTQYF. DNA of the CDR3: TGTGCCAGCAGCCGGAGTCTCCCGACAGATACGCAGTATTTT.